Listed below are T cell receptor beta chains from one sample, sequenced in a study of CD8+ T cells in alopecia areata. Clones were sequenced by immunoSEQ multiplex PCR, and TCRdb holds only the in-frame ones, with some missing. Altogether some 160,000 clones are present, around 62% being singletons, with the ten largest covering approximately 34%. The sample was CD8+ T cells sorted from blood. These receptors were taken from a human donor in good health. The CDR3 runs from the conserved cysteine through the conserved F or W. A D gene is named only where the DNA matches it firmly. Size is stated for part of the rows, as once, few or many counts, or as a class when the clone is expanded.

J | V | size | D | DNA | CDR3
TRBJ2-7 | TRBV6-5 | once | - | TGTGCCAGCAGTTACTCGCGGAGGAACTACGAGCAGTACTTC | CASSYSRRNYEQYF
TRBJ2-1 | TRBV27 | - | - | TGTGCCAGCAGTTTAATAGCACAGAGCTCCTACAATGAGCAGTTCTTC | CASSLIAQSSYNEQFF
TRBJ1-2 | TRBV11-2 | few | - | TGTGCCAGCAGCTCACTAGTATGGGATGGCTACACCTTC | CASSSLVWDGYTF
TRBJ1-2 | TRBV29-1 | few | TRBD1 | TGCAGCGTTTCAACCAGGGGGGACTATGGCTACACCTTC | CSVSTRGDYGYTF
TRBJ2-1 | TRBV11-2 | - | TRBD1 | TGTGCCAGCAGCTTAATCGGAGGGACAGGGGGCATTAATGAGCAGTTCTTC | CASSLIGGTGGINEQFF
TRBJ2-3 | TRBV27 | few | TRBD2 | TGTGCCAGCAGTTTATCCCCAGCGGGGGTCACAGATACGCAGTATTTT | CASSLSPAGVTDTQYF
TRBJ2-2 | TRBV27 | - | TRBD1 | TGTGCCAGCACATTTATAGACAGGGGGAACACCGGGGAGCTGTTTTTT | CASTFIDRGNTGELFF
TRBJ1-1 | TRBV9 | - | - | TGTGCCAGCAGCGCGACAGGTGATTTCACTGAAGCTTTCTTT | CASSATGDFTEAFF
TRBJ2-2 | TRBV5-1 | - | - | TGCGCCAGCAGCTTCGACAGGTTCGGGGAGCTGTTTTTT | CASSFDRFGELFF
TRBJ1-3 | TRBV25-1 | - | - | TGTGCCAGCAGTGAGTCACCGGGATACACCATATATTTT | CASSESPGYTIYF
TRBJ2-3 | TRBV6-5 | - | - | TGTGCTACCTCAAGCTCTCCTAAAAGCACAGATACGCAGTATTTT | CATSSSPKSTDTQYF
TRBJ2-1 | TRBV9 | - | TRBD2 | TGTGCCAGCAGCGTCCGACTAGCAGCAAACCTTAATGAGCAGTTCTTC | CASSVRLAANLNEQFF
TRBJ1-2 | TRBV11-2 | - | - | TGTGCCAGCAGCTTAGGGACGGTCTATGGCTACACCTTC | CASSLGTVYGYTF
TRBJ2-1 | TRBV6-5 | few | - | TGTGCCAGCAGACTCCCGGGACTCCACAATGAGCAGTTCTTC | CASRLPGLHNEQFF
TRBJ1-2 | TRBV29-1 | - | - | TGCAGCGTTGAAGATCCCCATGGAGGCTACACCTTC | CSVEDPHGGYTF
TRBJ2-1 | TRBV29-1 | once | - | TGCGGCGTTGAAGGGAACTCGGATTACTCCTACAATGAGCAGTTCTTC | CGVEGNSDYSYNEQFF
TRBJ1-2 | TRBV9 | - | - | TGTGCCAGCAGCGTAGAAGGGGGAACATATGGCTACACCTTC | CASSVEGGTYGYTF
TRBJ2-7 | TRBV28 | - | - | TGTGCCAGCACCCCCCAAGGCAGCAACTACGAGCAGTACTTC | CASTPQGSNYEQYF
TRBJ1-1 | TRBV15 | - | - | TGTGCCACCAGCAGAGGGATTGAAGCTTTCTTT | CATSRGIEAFF
TRBJ2-5 | TRBV27 | - | - | TGTGCCAGCAGTATGAACCGGGACATACAAGAGACCCAGTACTTC | CASSMNRDIQETQYF
TRBJ2-1 | TRBV27 | - | - | TGTGCCAGCAGTACCGCGGGGCATCGCGAGCAGTTCTTC | CASSTAGHREQFF
TRBJ2-1 | TRBV2 | - | - | TGTGCCAGCAGTGATCAGCGGCCTAATGAGCAGTTCTTC | CASSDQRPNEQFF
TRBJ2-1 | TRBV6-6 | few | - | TGTGCCAGCAGCCCTGGAAGGTACAATGAGCAGTTCTTC | CASSPGRYNEQFF
TRBJ1-3 | TRBV27 | - | - | TGTGCCAGCAGTTTGTACAAAACCCCAGGAAACACCATATATTTT | CASSLYKTPGNTIYF
TRBJ2-3 | TRBV7-9 | - | - | TGTGCCAGCAGTCGAGGCGCAGATACGCAGTATTTT | CASSRGADTQYF
TRBJ2-7 | TRBV7-2 | - | - | TGTGCCAGCAGCTTCACCCTGGGGCCCTACGAGCAGTACTTC | CASSFTLGPYEQYF
TRBJ2-2 | TRBV19 | - | TRBD2 | TGTGCCAGTAGGGGGGGACTAGCGGCGAACACCGGGGAGCTGTTTTTT | CASRGGLAANTGELFF
TRBJ2-7 | TRBV13 | - | TRBD2 | TGTGCCAGCAGCTTCAGCGGGAGATACGAGCAGTACTTC | CASSFSGRYEQYF
TRBJ1-2 | TRBV9 | few | - | TGTGCCAGCAGCCCGCCGACAGGAGGCTACACCTTC | CASSPPTGGYTF
TRBJ1-2 | TRBV7-2 | - | - | TGTGCCAGCAGCTCCCGGGACGTATATGGCTACACCTTC | CASSSRDVYGYTF
TRBJ2-7 | TRBV9 | once | - | TGTGCCAGCAGCGTTACCGGGACACCGACTTACGAGCAGTACTTC | CASSVTGTPTYEQYF